What follows are 32 T cell receptor beta chains derived from one specimen sequenced in a study of blood T cell repertoires in COVID-19. This table comes from immunoSEQ multiplex PCR, and its TCRdb copy is limited to in-frame clones, with some not included. In the table there are some 42,000 clones, 70% to 90% of which are singletons. Material for sequencing was peripheral blood. These receptors were collected from a human donor in a cohort sampled during active COVID-19.

The J gene is TRBJ1-6, the V gene TRBV5-1; D unclear. The germline gives CDR1 SGHRS, CDR2 YFSETQ. V lost 0 bases, J lost 7 bases, and 5 bases lay in between. The CDR3 length is 13 residues. CDR3 DNA: TGCGCCAGCAGCTTGGAGAGGAATTCACCCCTCCACTTT. Its translation: CASSLERNSPLHF.

J is TRBJ1-1 and V is TRBV5-5; 9 bases align to TRBD1. V lost 4 bases and J lost 4; bases outside the gene matches: 5. From germline, CDR1 is SGHKS and CDR2 YYEKEE (reference sequence). The CDR3 length is 14 residues. The CDR3 coding sequence is TGTGCCAGCAGCCAAAGACAGGGGGGCACTGAAGCTTTCTTT. As protein: CASSQRQGGTEAFF.

The rearrangement joins TRBV20-1 to TRBJ1-2, with 9 bases lining up with TRBD1. This CDR3 is built from 13 residues. The V gene end was trimmed by 3 bases and the J gene end by 6 bases; junction bases not matched to a gene: 5. The germline gives CDR1 DFQATT, CDR2 SNEGSKA (reference sequence). CDR3 sequence reads: CSASRTGEDGYTF. The CDR3 nucleotides are TGCAGTGCTAGTAGGACAGGGGAGGATGGCTACACCTTC.

The gene calls are TRBV19 and TRBJ1-5; D uncertain. The length of the CDR3 is 16 residues. Trimming stripped 7 bases from V and 2 bases from J, with 18 bases between. Germline V gene lookup returns CDR1 LNHDA and CDR2 SQIVND (reference sequence). For the CDR3, the DNA is TGTGCCAGTACACTTACCCGGGGTAGTGGCAATCAGCCCCAGCATTTT. Its protein product is CASTLTRGSGNQPQHF.

This clone has a single count. The chain employs TRBV7-2 and TRBJ1-2; 7 bases line up with TRBD1. CDR1 and CDR2 (germline): SGHTA, FQGNSA. The CDR3 totals 15 residues. After removal of 5 bases from V and 8 bases from J, the junction contained 14 bases not matched to a gene. In DNA, the CDR3 is TGTGCCAGCAGCCTAAACTCTGACAGGGCCCGAGGCTACACCTTC. Its protein is CASSLNSDRARGYTF.

The chain has TRBV30 and TRBJ1-2; perhaps TRBD1 as D (5 bases). The V and J ends lost 4 bases and 3 bases respectively, with 18 bases between them. CDR1 is GTSNPN and CDR2 is SVGIG in the germline V gene (reference sequence). The CDR3 spans 15 residues. In nucleotides, the CDR3 is TGTGCCTGGATAGTAAGCGCAGGGAACCACTATGGCTACACCTTC. Translating gives CAWIVSAGNHYGYTF. Based on the CDR3 plus reference TRBV30 and TRBJ1-2, the full variable domain is SQTIHQWPATLVQPVGSPLSLECTVEGTSNPNLYWYRQAAGRGLQLLFYSVGIGQISSEVPQNLSASRPQDRQFILSSKKLLLSDSGFYLCAWIVSAGNHYGYTFGSGTRLTVV.

The rearrangement uses TRBV28 and TRBJ1-5, with no clear D. The germline V and J ends were trimmed by 7 bases and 3 bases, with 10 bases remaining between them. CDR3 length equals 13 residues. Germline V lookup: CDR1 MDHEN, CDR2 SYDVKM. The CDR3 region has the DNA TGTGCCAGCACCGGCAGGTTCAATCAGCCCCAGCATTTT. As protein: CASTGRFNQPQHF.

A note on this clone: Germline is not matched at one junction end, which may reflect a read error. The rearrangement joins TRBV5-5 to TRBJ1-6; TRBD1 matches 7 bases. CDR1 and CDR2 from the germline V gene are SGHKS and YYEKEE (reference sequence). CDR3 length: 15 residues. The CDR3: CASSLGQYRDSPLHF. The CDR3 DNA is TGTGCCAGCAGTTTGGGACAGTATAGGGATTCACCCCTCCACTTT. The whole variable domain, remainder taken from reference TRBV5-5 and TRBJ1-6, is DAGVTQSPTHLIKTRGQQVTLRCSPISGHKSVSWYQQVLGQGPQFIFQYYEKEERGRGNFPDRFSARQFPNYSSELNVNALLLGDSALYLCASSLGQYRDSPLHFGNGTRLTVT.

The chain is built from TRBV5-1 and TRBJ2-7, with 9 nucleotides matching TRBD1. CDR1 and CDR2 (germline): SGHRS, YFSETQ. Trimming cost V 4 bases and J 2 bases; bases outside gene matches: 10. The CDR3 is 16 amino acids. The CDR3: CASSLPGQGAAYEQYF. The CDR3 DNA follows: TGCGCCAGCAGCCTACCGGGACAGGGTGCGGCCTACGAGCAGTACTTC.

Here the CDR3 reads CASSYYPDRARANVLTF. For the CDR3, the DNA is TGTGCCAGCAGTTACTATCCAGACAGGGCGAGGGCCAACGTCCTGACTTTC. This chain connects TRBV6-2 or TRBV6-3 to TRBJ2-6, with 7 bases identical to TRBD1. This CDR3 spans 17 amino acids. V was pared by 1 base and J by 5 bases, with 8 bases of the junction left unmatched. Germline V gene sequence: CDR1 MNHEY, CDR2 SVGEGT.

The chain couples TRBV10-1 to TRBJ2-3; tentative D call: TRBD2 (6 bases). The CDR3 runs 13 residues. Looked up from germline, CDR1 is WNHNN and CDR2 is SYGVQD (reference sequence). Trimming removed 4 bases at V and 4 bases at J, with 9 bases between. The CDR3 coding sequence is TGCGCCAGCAGTGCGCAGCGGGCAGATACGCAGTATTTT. Protein product: CASSAQRADTQYF.

The rearrangement joins TRBV11-3 to TRBJ2-1, with TRBD2 matching 8 bases. The CDR3 runs to 19 residues. J gave up 3 bases and V 2 bases, and 15 bases lay outside the gene matches. Looked up from germline, CDR1 is SGHNT and CDR2 is YENEEA. CDR3 in amino acids: CASSLFLAGLPRVYNEQFF. For the CDR3, the DNA is TGTGCCAGCAGCTTATTTCTAGCGGGCTTACCAAGGGTCTACAATGAGCAGTTCTTC.

The J gene is TRBJ2-2, the V gene TRBV4-3, with D possibly TRBD1 on 6 matching bases. V dropped 4 bases and J dropped 0 bases, with 27 bases sitting between them. CDR1 and CDR2 from the germline V gene are LGHNA and YSLEER. CDR3 length: 21 amino acids. The CDR3 bases are TGCGCCAGCAGCCGCGGGTATCCAGCTAAGGGGGATCCTACGAACACCGGGGAGCTGTTTTTT. Translating gives CASSRGYPAKGDPTNTGELFF.

This sequence joins TRBV4-1 and TRBJ2-7; weak D call: TRBD1 (6 bases). Trimming took 0 bases from V and 2 from J, leaving 14 bases between them. The V gene's germline CDR1 is MGHRA and CDR2 YSYEKL. The CDR3 is 16 amino acids. The CDR3 protein is CASSQEAGTPTYEQYF. CDR3 nucleotides: TGCGCCAGCAGCCAAGAGGCTGGGACACCAACCTACGAGCAGTACTTC.

The chain carries TRBV5-4 and TRBJ1-1, with TRBD1 as a possible D gene (6 bases). V lost 0 bases, J lost 1 base, and 10 bases lay in between. Germline CDR1 SGHNT, CDR2 YYREEE (reference sequence). The CDR3 is made up of 15 amino acids. In DNA form, the CDR3 reads TGTGCCAGCAGCTTGGCCGGGGGGCCGAACACTGAAGCTTTCTTT. Translating it yields CASSLAGGPNTEAFF.

The J gene is TRBJ2-7, the V gene TRBV5-1, with 7 bases fitting TRBD2. The CDR3 is 16 amino acids. Per the germline V gene, CDR1 is SGHRS and CDR2 is YFSETQ. V dropped 2 bases and J dropped 3; count of bases not matched to a gene: 11. The CDR3 nucleotides read TGCGCCAGCAGCTTCGAAGGCCCCGCGGGAGTCTACGAGCAGTACTTC. It specifies CASSFEGPAGVYEQYF.

This clone was seen a single time. This rearrangement joins TRBV2 to TRBJ1-2; D may be TRBD1 (6 bases). The CDR3 contains 15 residues. Germline V lookup: CDR1 SNHLY, CDR2 FYNNEI. The V and J ends lost 1 base and 4 bases respectively, with 13 bases between them. The CDR3 here is CASSEGGQGSYGYTF. The CDR3 coding sequence is TGTGCCAGCAGTGAAGGGGGGCAGGGGAGCTATGGCTACACCTTC.

This clone was seen a single time. V and J are TRBV3-1 (or the pseudogene TRBV3-2) and TRBJ2-7; 12 bases align to TRBD2. Germline V gene lookup returns CDR1 LGHDT and CDR2 YNNKEL (reference sequence). Trimming at V came to 2 bases and at J to 6 bases, leaving 5 bases not matched to a gene. This CDR3 spans 15 amino acids. The CDR3 protein is CASSQIASGGAEQYF. In DNA, the CDR3 is TGTGCCAGCAGCCAAATCGCTAGCGGGGGGGCCGAGCAGTACTTC.

This sequence joins TRBV11-2 and TRBJ2-7, with D uncertain. CDR3 length equals 11 residues. Trimming shortened V by 6 bases and J by 0 bases, and 3 bases separated the two germline ends. The germline V gene encodes CDR1 SGHAT and CDR2 FQNNGV. In DNA, the CDR3 is TGTGCCAGCAGGTACTCCTACGAGCAGTACTTC. This encodes CASRYSYEQYF.

This clone was found once. The rearrangement links TRBV9 to TRBJ2-1; the D gene is possibly TRBD1 (6 bases). The CDR3 has 16 residues. Germline assignment: CDR1 SGDLS and CDR2 YYNGEE. Trimming removed 2 bases at V and 4 bases at J, with 16 bases between. CDR3 loop: CASSVLGQTTYNEQFF. The CDR3, as DNA: TGTGCCAGCAGCGTCCTCGGACAGACTACTTACAATGAGCAGTTCTTC.

The chain carries TRBV5-1 and TRBJ2-3; possibly TRBD1 for D (5 bases). Per germline, CDR1 SGHRS and CDR2 YFSETQ. The CDR3 loop spans 14 amino acids. V was trimmed by 4 bases and J by 0 bases, leaving 9 bases between them. Written as DNA, the CDR3 is TGCGCCAGCAGCCTTAGACAGAGCACAGATACGCAGTATTTT. Translation gives CASSLRQSTDTQYF.

V is TRBV5-4 and J is TRBJ1-6; 10 positions match TRBD1. The length of the CDR3 is 15 residues. Germline V gene data show CDR1 as SGHNT and CDR2 as YYREEE (reference sequence). The junction had 6 bases not matched to a gene; V was cut back by 3 bases and J by 9 bases. The CDR3 DNA reads TGTGCCAGCAGCTCGACCGGGACAGGGGTTTCACCCCTCCACTTT. Residues: CASSSTGTGVSPLHF.

The chain is built from TRBV28 and TRBJ2-1; 8 positions match TRBD2. The CDR3 is 14 amino acids. Trimming cost V 4 bases and J 14 bases; bases outside gene matches: 13. Germline CDR1 and CDR2: MDHEN and SYDVKM. The CDR3 loop is CASSSTLPRGDKFF. The CDR3 coding sequence is TGTGCCAGCAGTTCGACCCTCCCGCGGGGGGATAAGTTCTTC.

This chain connects TRBV28 to TRBJ2-4; a weak D match, TRBD1 (5 bases). The CDR3 length is 14 residues. Between the trimmed V and J ends, which lost 7 bases and 6 bases, there was a span of 16 bases. Germline V gene lookup returns CDR1 MDHEN and CDR2 SYDVKM. This chain's CDR3 is CASTGLGPSNIQYF. The CDR3 nucleotides are TGTGCCAGCACAGGGTTGGGGCCATCAAACATTCAGTACTTC.

The rearrangement uses TRBV19 and TRBJ2-2; D ambiguous. The ends were cut back, 6 bases at V and 5 bases at J, with 16 bases in the middle. The CDR3 has 15 residues. Germline lookup yields CDR1 LNHDA and CDR2 SQIVND (reference sequence). CDR3 coding DNA: TGTGCCAGTAGGCCACTTCTCACAGAAACCGGGGAGCTGTTTTTT. Its protein is CASRPLLTETGELFF.

The chain uses TRBV7-3 and TRBJ2-1, with TRBD2 identical over 9 bases. The CDR3 covers 17 residues. V shed 0 bases and J 4 bases; nucleotides not matched to a gene: 7. Germline CDR1 and CDR2: SGHTA and FQGTGA. The CDR3 is CASSLTTTSGTYNEQFF. The DNA for the CDR3 is TGTGCCAGCAGCTTAACAACGACTAGCGGTACATACAATGAGCAGTTCTTC.

This clone was counted once. V is TRBV4-3 and J is TRBJ1-2, with D tentatively TRBD1 (5 bases). There are 14 residues in the CDR3. Per germline, CDR1 LGHNA and CDR2 YSLEER. V dropped 0 bases and J dropped 3 bases, with 8 bases sitting between them. CDR3 protein: CASSQDRVYYGYTF. The CDR3 DNA reads TGCGCCAGCAGCCAAGACAGGGTCTACTATGGCTACACCTTC.

This clone was found a few times. The rearrangement joins TRBV21-1 to TRBJ2-2; the listed D gene, TRBD1, was not tested against the DNA. TRBV21-1 is a listed pseudogene. The CDR3 spans 11 residues. The DNA for the CDR3 is TGTGCCAGCCCAGAAGCCGGGGAGCTGTTTTTT. This gives the protein CASPEAGELFF.

The rearrangement links TRBV2 to TRBJ1-1; D may be TRBD1 (6 bases). The V gene's germline CDR1 is SNHLY and CDR2 FYNNEI. V lost 7 bases and J lost 1, with 10 bases in between. CDR3 length equals 13 residues. The CDR3 is CASIRGENTEAFF. The CDR3, as DNA: TGTGCCAGCATCAGGGGCGAGAACACTGAAGCTTTCTTT.

The CDR3 nucleotides are TGTGCCAGCAGTTACGGACAGAGCTCCTACGAGCAGTACTTC. It yields the protein CASSYGQSSYEQYF. V usage is TRBV6-2 or TRBV6-3 and J usage is TRBJ2-7; possible D gene TRBD1, 6 bases. This CDR3 is 14 amino acids long. Germline V gene data show CDR1 as MNHEY and CDR2 as SVGEGT. The V end was cut by 2 bases, the J end by 0 bases, with 8 bases between.

This chain connects TRBV3-1 (or the pseudogene TRBV3-2) to TRBJ1-1, with D unresolved. With 6 bases removed from V and 1 base from J, the gap between germline ends came to 15 bases. There are 15 residues in the CDR3. In germline, CDR1 is LGHDT, CDR2 YNNKEL (reference sequence). The CDR3 DNA is TGTGCCAGCAGGCCCCGGTGGCGGGGGAACACTGAAGCTTTCTTT. This translates into CASRPRWRGNTEAFF.

The chain recombines TRBV12-3 or TRBV12-4 with TRBJ2-3; D remains unclear. The ends were cut back, 5 bases at V and 2 bases at J, with 8 bases in the middle. The CDR3 loop spans 13 amino acids. The CDR3 loop reads CASSTRTTDTQYF. DNA for the CDR3: TGTGCCAGCAGTACGCGAACCACAGATACGCAGTATTTT.